Below are 32 T cell receptor beta chains sequenced from a single sample in a study of cytomegalovirus exposure and HLA in healthy donors. In the PCR, 60 Vbeta and 13 Jbeta primers were used. The table came from immunoSEQ multiplex PCR; TCRdb's copy has only in-frame clones and leaves some out. The top ten hold 4.5% to 6% of the sample, which has around 150,000 clones, about 74% seen once. Sequenced sample: PBMCs. The receptors derive from a woman between 45 and 60 years old in good health and CMV-seronegative.

This rearrangement joins TRBV7-2 to TRBJ2-7, with a tentative D call TRBD2 (5 bases). CDR1 and CDR2 from the germline V gene are SGHTA and FQGNSA. V dropped 0 bases and J dropped 0 bases, with 9 bases sitting between them. CDR3 length equals 15 residues. CDR3 DNA sequence: TGTGCCAGCAGCTTAGCAGGACTCAGCTCCTACGAGCAGTACTTC. Translated: CASSLAGLSSYEQYF.

This clone occurred once. CDR3 residues: CASSIADGYTF. The CDR3 DNA is TGTGCCAGTAGTATTGCGGATGGCTACACCTTC. The V gene is TRBV19, the J gene TRBJ1-2; no clear D gene. The CDR3 is 11 residues long. Looked up from germline, CDR1 is LNHDA and CDR2 is SQIVND (reference sequence). The V gene lost 3 bases and the J gene lost 6 bases, with 5 bases spanning the gap.

The chain is built from TRBV27 and TRBJ1-2; D remains unclear. The V and J ends lost 5 bases and 6 bases respectively, with 10 bases between them. The CDR3 totals 12 residues. CDR1 and CDR2 from the germline V gene are MNHEY and SMNVEV (reference sequence). CDR3 DNA sequence: TGTGCCAGCAGTACGGGGTTTGATGGCTACACCTTC. It codes for CASSTGFDGYTF.

The rearrangement joins TRBV7-2 to TRBJ2-6; D unclear. There are 13 residues in the CDR3. The germline CDR1 and CDR2 sequences are SGHTA and FQGNSA. V gave up 6 bases and J gave up 2 bases, with 5 bases separating them. CDR3 region: CASSQAGANVLTF. The CDR3 nucleotides read TGTGCCAGCAGTCAGGCTGGGGCCAACGTCCTGACTTTC.

This clone was found a few times. The rearrangement uses TRBV7-2 and TRBJ2-3; TRBD1 matches at 7 bases. The CDR3 loop spans 16 amino acids. With V trimmed by 1 base and J by 6 bases, 10 bases remained unmatched. CDR1 SGHTA and CDR2 FQGNSA come from the germline V gene. CDR3 loop: CASSLDPGGVWDTQYF. In nucleotides, the CDR3 is TGTGCCAGCAGCTTAGATCCAGGGGGAGTTTGGGATACGCAGTATTTT. The full variable domain, completed using reference TRBV7-2 and TRBJ2-3, is GAGVSQSPSNKVTEKGKDVELRCDPISGHTALYWYRQSLGQGLEFLIYFQGNSAPDKSGLPSDRFSAERTGGSVSTLTIQRTQQEDSAVYLCASSLDPGGVWDTQYFGPGTRLTVL.

The J gene is TRBJ2-2, the V gene TRBV28; D possibly corresponds to TRBD1 (6 bases). Germline V gene lookup returns CDR1 MDHEN and CDR2 SYDVKM. The V end lost 3 bases, the J end lost 3 bases, and 11 bases lay between the germline ends. The CDR3 runs 15 residues. Here the CDR3 reads CASSFSQGHTGELFF. Written as DNA, the CDR3 is TGTGCCAGCAGTTTTAGTCAGGGGCACACCGGGGAGCTGTTTTTT.

CDR3 nucleotide sequence: TGTGCCAGCAGTGTCTCCCCCTGGAGGTCAACCTACGAGCAGTACTTC. Translating gives CASSVSPWRSTYEQYF. The J gene is TRBJ2-7, the V gene TRBV6-1; TRBD2 is a possible D gene (5 bases). This CDR3 has 16 amino acids. V lost 4 bases and J lost 2, with 18 bases in between. In germline, CDR1 is MNHNS, CDR2 SASEGT.

This chain uses TRBV7-6 with TRBJ2-6; D may be TRBD1 (5 bases). CDR1 is SGHVS and CDR2 is FNYEAQ in the germline V gene. CDR3 length: 15 residues. Trimming cost V 5 bases and J 2 bases, with 10 bases left between them. CDR3 nucleotide sequence: TGTGCCAGCAGCCAGGGTCAACCTGGGGCCAACGTCCTGACTTTC. Amino acid sequence: CASSQGQPGANVLTF.

The chain combines TRBV19 with TRBJ2-1; 7 bases fit TRBD2. J gave up 9 bases and V 1 base, and 9 bases lay outside the gene matches. Germline V lookup: CDR1 LNHDA, CDR2 SQIVND (reference sequence). The CDR3 is 15 residues long. CDR3 sequence: CASSIAQTSGGEQFF. As DNA, the CDR3 is TGTGCCAGTAGTATAGCCCAGACGTCGGGAGGTGAGCAGTTCTTC.

In its sample, this clone was seen a few times. The chain recombines TRBV13 with TRBJ1-2; the D is unclear. Per the germline V gene, CDR1 is PRHDT and CDR2 is FYEKMQ (reference sequence). The V end was cut by 3 bases, the J end by 3 bases, with 20 bases between. The length of the CDR3 is 17 residues. The CDR3 nucleotides read TGTGCCAGCAGCTTCCTCAAGTTTAGTCTTCTTGACTATGGCTACACCTTC. This sequence encodes CASSFLKFSLLDYGYTF.

The chain uses TRBV6-4 and TRBJ2-1, with 9 positions matching TRBD2. From germline, CDR1 is MRHNA and CDR2 SNTAGT. Trimming took 4 bases from V and 8 from J; bases not matched to a gene: 6. The CDR3 has 14 amino acids. CDR3 region: CASSAGLAFDEQFF. CDR3 DNA: TGTGCCAGCAGTGCGGGACTAGCATTCGATGAGCAGTTCTTC.

The chain employs TRBV4-1 and TRBJ2-3; 7 nucleotides align to TRBD1. V shed 1 base, J shed 3 bases, and the junction held 7 bases outside the gene matches. The CDR3 loop spans 16 amino acids. Germline V lookup: CDR1 MGHRA, CDR2 YSYEKL. The CDR3 region is CASSQVLGGGTDTQYF. The CDR3 coding sequence is TGCGCCAGCAGCCAAGTACTAGGGGGCGGGACAGATACGCAGTATTTT.

J is TRBJ1-4 and V is TRBV7-9, with a weak D call TRBD1 (6 bases). The V end lost 4 bases, the J end lost 0 bases, and 9 bases lay between the germline ends. The germline gives CDR1 SEHNR, CDR2 FQNEAQ (reference sequence). CDR3 length: 15 residues. CDR3: CASSWGHTTNEKLFF. The DNA of the CDR3 is TGTGCCAGCAGCTGGGGACATACAACTAATGAAAAACTGTTTTTT.

This chain links TRBV4-2 with TRBJ2-3; 7 nucleotides agree with TRBD2. Losses at the gene ends were 1 base for V and 2 bases for J; bases not matched to a gene: 12. Germline V CDR1 and CDR2: LGHNA, YNFKEQ. This CDR3 spans 18 amino acids. CDR3 loop: CASSQGGSGSRLTDTQYF. In nucleotides, the CDR3 is TGTGCCAGCAGCCAAGGAGGTAGCGGGTCTCGCCTCACAGATACGCAGTATTTT.

The chain has TRBV7-3 and TRBJ2-5, with TRBD2 matching over 8 bases. Per the germline V gene, CDR1 is SGHTA and CDR2 is FQGTGA. The trim removed 5 bases at V and 2 bases at J, leaving 10 bases unmatched. The CDR3 runs to 16 residues. The CDR3 DNA sequence: TGTGCCAGCAGCCCGAATAGCGGGGCGATTCAAGAGACCCAGTACTTC. This sequence encodes CASSPNSGAIQETQYF.

The J gene is TRBJ1-5, the V gene TRBV5-1; D uncertain. The CDR3 has 15 amino acids. Germline V gene sequence: CDR1 SGHRS, CDR2 YFSETQ. V lost 5 bases and J 1 base, leaving 13 bases between the germline ends. The CDR3 DNA is TGCGCCAGCAGACGAGACTCCCGAAGCAATCAGCCCCAGCATTTT. It encodes CASRRDSRSNQPQHF. Combining the CDR3 with reference TRBV5-1 and TRBJ1-5 gives the whole variable domain KAGVTQTPRYLIKTRGQQVTLSCSPISGHRSVSWYQQTPGQGLQFLFEYFSETQRNKGNFPGRFSGRQFSNSRSEMNVSTLELGDSALYLCASRRDSRSNQPQHFGDGTRLSIL.

The J gene is TRBJ2-3, the V gene TRBV10-3; perhaps TRBD2 as D (7 bases). Germline V lookup: CDR1 ENHRY, CDR2 SYGVKD. CDR3 size: 12 residues. The germline V and J ends were trimmed by 4 bases and 6 bases, with 8 bases remaining between them. CDR3 loop: CAISGGGDTQYF. The CDR3 nucleotides read TGTGCCATCAGTGGGGGGGGCGATACGCAGTATTTT.

This clone was recorded only once. This sequence joins TRBV18 and TRBJ2-7; TRBD1 agrees at 8 bases. Germline lookup yields CDR1 KGHSH and CDR2 LQKENI. The CDR3 covers 14 residues. Losses at the gene ends were 6 bases for V and 2 bases for J; bases not matched to a gene: 6. The CDR3 DNA reads TGTGCCAGCTCGCCTGGACAGGGTACCTACGAGCAGTACTTC. It is translated as CASSPGQGTYEQYF.

Turning to this clone: This CDR3 is also generated by other DNA sequences in the sample. V usage is TRBV18 and J usage is TRBJ2-7; 9 nucleotides match TRBD1. The CDR3 sequence is 15 residues long. CDR1 and CDR2 from the germline V gene are KGHSH and LQKENI. The V and J ends lost 2 bases and 4 bases, in that order; junction bases with no gene match: 6. CDR3 bases: TGTGCCAGCTCACCAGGAACAGGGGGCTCGTACGAGCAGTACTTC. This codes for CASSPGTGGSYEQYF. The full variable domain, rest sourced from reference TRBV18 and TRBJ2-7, is NAGVMQNPRHLVRRRGQEARLRCSPMKGHSHVYWYRQLPEEGLKFMVYLQKENIIDESGMPKERFSAEFPKEGPSILRIQQVVRGDSAAYFCASSPGTGGSYEQYFGPGTRLTVT.

The gene calls are TRBV19 and TRBJ2-7; TRBD2 might be the D (5 bases). Germline V gene sequence: CDR1 LNHDA, CDR2 SQIVND (reference sequence). CDR3 length: 13 residues. Trimming stripped 3 bases from V and 7 bases from J, with 13 bases between. This chain's CDR3 is CASSMMVTGEQYF. The CDR3 DNA sequence: TGTGCCAGTAGTATGATGGTGACGGGAGAGCAGTACTTC. The entire variable domain, with the rest obtained from reference TRBV19 and TRBJ2-7, is as follows: DGGITQSPKYLFRKEGQNVTLSCEQNLNHDAMYWYRQDPGQGLRLIYYSQIVNDFQKGDIAEGYSVSREKKESFPLTVTSAQKNPTAFYLCASSMMVTGEQYFGPGTRLTVT.

The chain combines TRBV4-1 with TRBJ1-5; D is possibly TRBD1 (6 bases). CDR1 is MGHRA, CDR2 YSYEKL, per germline. The CDR3 covers 17 residues. Trimming cost V 0 bases and J 4 bases, with 16 bases left between them. The CDR3 loop is CASSQDLHRVRNQPQHF. In nucleotides, the CDR3 is TGCGCCAGCAGCCAAGATCTCCACAGGGTCAGAAATCAGCCCCAGCATTTT.

The chain joins TRBV11-2 to TRBJ2-7, with TRBD1 matching 9 bases. This CDR3 spans 15 amino acids. CDR1 is SGHAT, CDR2 FQNNGV, per germline. V shed 3 bases and J 4 bases; nucleotides not matched to a gene: 7. The CDR3, as DNA: TGTGCCAGCAGCTTTCCGGGACAGGGAAATTACGAGCAGTACTTC. Translated, it gives CASSFPGQGNYEQYF. The variable domain in full, completed from reference TRBV11-2 and TRBJ2-7, reads EAGVAQSPRYKIIEKRQSVAFWCNPISGHATLYWYQQILGQGPKLLIQFQNNGVVDDSQLPKDRFSAERLKGVDSTLKIQPAKLEDSAVYLCASSFPGQGNYEQYFGPGTRLTVT.

The chain couples TRBV4-3 to TRBJ2-5, with D possibly TRBD2 on 6 matching bases. V lost 1 base to trimming and J lost 4 bases, with 10 bases between them. The CDR3 is 14 amino acids. Germline CDR1 and CDR2: LGHNA and YSLEER. DNA for the CDR3: TGCGCCAGCAGCCAAGGGGGGGACTTAGAGACCCAGTACTTC. This translates into CASSQGGDLETQYF.

This chain joins TRBV7-2 and TRBJ1-5; 7 nucleotides align to TRBD1. The junction had 0 bases not matched to a gene; V was cut back by 2 bases and J by 5 bases. CDR3 length: 13 residues. Germline V gives CDR1 SGHTA, CDR2 FQGNSA. The CDR3 bases are TGTGCCAGCAGCTTACAGGGGGATCAGCCCCAGCATTTT. This sequence encodes CASSLQGDQPQHF.

The gene calls are TRBV5-6 and TRBJ2-5, with D unclear. Trimming shortened V by 4 bases and J by 0 bases, and 13 bases separated the two germline ends. The germline V gene has CDR1 SGHDT and CDR2 YYEEEE. CDR3 length: 15 amino acids. In DNA, the CDR3 is TGTGCCAGCAGCACACCGGTCGGGTACCAAGAGACCCAGTACTTC. Protein product: CASSTPVGYQETQYF.

J is TRBJ2-1 and V is TRBV13, with D maybe TRBD2 (6 bases). This CDR3 has 15 residues. V was cut by 5 bases and J by 7 bases, with 18 bases left in between. Germline assignment: CDR1 PRHDT and CDR2 FYEKMQ (reference sequence). This CDR3 is CASSGGGSAKNEQFF. CDR3 nucleotides: TGTGCCAGCAGCGGGGGAGGTAGCGCGAAGAATGAGCAGTTCTTC. The full variable domain, completed using reference TRBV13 and TRBJ2-1, is AAGVIQSPRHLIKEKRETATLKCYPIPRHDTVYWYQQGPGQDPQFLISFYEKMQSDKGSIPDRFSAQQFSDYHSELNMSSLELGDSALYFCASSGGGSAKNEQFFGPGTRLTVL.

The genes are TRBV18 and TRBJ1-5; D uncertain. Germline CDR1 and CDR2: KGHSH and LQKENI. V was pared by 3 bases and J by 0 bases, with 12 bases between. The CDR3 is made up of 16 amino acids. CDR3: CASSPRTDNSNQPQHF. CDR3 bases: TGTGCCAGCTCACCTAGGACTGACAATAGCAATCAGCCCCAGCATTTT.

Here the CDR3 DNA reads TGTGCCAGCAGTTACGGAGCGGAGGTCGATTCACCCCTCCACTTT. Protein product: CASSYGAEVDSPLHF. The rearrangement links TRBV6-6 to TRBJ1-6; D not certain. Germline CDR1 and CDR2: MNHNY and SVGAGI (reference sequence). The CDR3 contains 15 residues. Trimming took off 2 bases at V and 8 bases at J, with 13 bases between the two ends.

This CDR3 reads CASSLAGGGVSYEQYF. In DNA, the CDR3 is TGTGCCAGCAGCTTAGCGGGAGGAGGGGTTAGCTACGAGCAGTACTTC. This chain uses TRBV7-9 with TRBJ2-7; D is perhaps TRBD2 (6 bases). With 0 bases removed from V and 3 bases from J, the gap between germline ends came to 15 bases. CDR3 length: 16 amino acids. Germline loops: CDR1 SEHNR, CDR2 FQNEAQ (reference sequence).

This clone was observed a few times. The genes are TRBV28 and TRBJ1-1, with 12 nucleotides matching TRBD1. CDR3 size: 15 residues. Germline CDR1 reads MDHEN; CDR2 reads SYDVKM. The trim removed 3 bases at V and 10 bases at J, leaving 9 bases unmatched. The chain's CDR3 is CASSFRDRGLVLAFF. CDR3 in DNA: TGTGCCAGCAGTTTTAGGGACAGGGGGCTTGTTTTAGCTTTCTTT.

The chain carries TRBV2 and TRBJ1-5; 10 nucleotides match TRBD1. The CDR3 length is 14 residues. In germline, CDR1 is SNHLY, CDR2 FYNNEI. The ends lost 5 bases at V and 4 bases at J; junction bases unmatched: 2. The CDR3 protein is CASSWTGGNQPQHF. The CDR3 DNA is TGTGCCAGCAGTTGGACAGGGGGAAATCAGCCCCAGCATTTT. Complete variable domain (other parts from reference TRBV2 and TRBJ1-5): EPEVTQTPSHQVTQMGQEVILRCVPISNHLYFYWYRQILGQKVEFLVSFYNNEISEKSEIFDDQFSVERPDGSNFTLKIRSTKLEDSAMYFCASSWTGGNQPQHFGDGTRLSIL.

The V call is TRBV9, the J call TRBJ1-1; a weak D match, TRBD1 (6 bases). The CDR3 has 13 residues. Trimming shortened V by 3 bases and J by 0 bases, and 6 bases separated the two germline ends. Germline CDR1 reads SGDLS; CDR2 reads YYNGEE. DNA for the CDR3: TGTGCCAGCAGCGGGGACATGAACACTGAAGCTTTCTTT. This codes for CASSGDMNTEAFF.